The rows below give T cell receptor beta chains drawn from one sample of a study of CD8+ T cells in alopecia areata. The assay was immunoSEQ multiplex PCR, and TCRdb's table has in-frame clones only and misses some. The table shows nearly 200,000 clones, with 58% occurring only once. Sample: CD4+ T cells sorted from blood, taken at week 24, from a patient treated with tofacitinib. Receptors were obtained from a human donor with alopecia areata. The CDR3 runs from the conserved cysteine through the conserved F or W. The D gene is left open where the match is weak.

v_call d_call cdr3_aa
TRBV5-1 . CASSSRLGGGYTF
TRBV5-1 TRBD1 CASSLTGIGYTF
TRBV5-1 TRBD2 CASSLDSGGYEQYF
TRBV15 . CATSRERTDYEQYF
TRBV7-2 . CASSLESAQPQHF
TRBV5-6 TRBD2 CASSLGLAGLSNEQFF
TRBV5-1 . CASASSGINTEAFF
TRBV29-1 . CSVGQSGNQPQHF
TRBV29-1 . CSVEDLMGARVYGYTF
TRBV6-1 TRBD2 CASSASGSEVYEQYF
TRBV5-1 . CASSYGQLSTDTQYF
TRBV9 TRBD1 CASSVGDRAGYTF
TRBV29-1 TRBD1 CSVGQGAMNEQFF
TRBV7-3 . CASSPDPGMGIQYF
TRBV7-2 TRBD2 CASSPAGTSGREQFF
TRBV25-1 . CASSEFGQHSPLHF
TRBV7-3 TRBD1 CASSFGQGQQYF
TRBV6-5 . CASSYSRGRGYTF
TRBV6-6 . CASSDRLNEKLFF
TRBV6-5 . CASRSWSYEQYF
TRBV19 . CASSTSSTVLTQYF
TRBV14 . CASSQESKQYF
TRBV2 . CASSEFATHEQYF
TRBV30 . CAWSRGRDTEAFF
TRBV15 . CATSISHREDGYTF
TRBV14 TRBD2 CASSQTATSGMETQYF
TRBV10-3 TRBD1 CAISEALGQGHYEQYF
TRBV30 . CAWSPLNTEAFF
TRBV6-5 TRBD2 CASRLAGGGEQYF
TRBV4-3 TRBD1 CASSQEGQGVRTEAFF
TRBV5-6 . CASSQDYEQYF
TRBV7-9 TRBD1 CASSYQGDRRVGTQYF
TRBV4-1 . CASSQVPGRETQYF
TRBV15 . CATSRDSSGTSKNIQYF
TRBV29-1 TRBD1 CSGGQGPGNTIYF
TRBV29-1 TRBD2 CSVQSGISTDTQYF
TRBV4-3 . CASSQVGQPNTGELFF
TRBV10-3 . CAISGEAQPQHF
TRBV6-4 . CASSEKGLGIQYF
TRBV27 . CASSLGRETQYF
TRBV4-1 . CASSPMWNTGSGENTF
TRBV18 TRBD2 CASSPGLAGIEQYF
TRBV4-1 . CASSQGHRTNEKLFF
TRBV4-2 TRBD2 CASSQEAGGSYEQYF
TRBV5-1 . CASSFGSGRYEQYF
TRBV29-1 TRBD2 CSVELLSLWRGEETQYF